This is a list of T cell receptor beta chains from one sample in a study of control samples from healthy donors and cancer patients. TCRdb's table, derived via immunoSEQ multiplex PCR, lists solely in-frame clones and lacks some. The table lists about 89,000 clones, approximately 86% of them singletons, with 20% to 25% in the top ten. Material: blood. These receptor sequences come from a man aged 25-40 years in good health. Each CDR3 is given with its conserved first and last residue. D genes are given only for firm matches. Where a row states a size, it is once, few, many or the class of an expanded clone; other rows omit it.

TRBJ2-3 TRBV6-1 . . TGTGCCAGCAGTGAACGAGTGGTGGGGGCGGATACGCAGTATTTT CASSERVVGADTQYF
TRBJ2-5 TRBV5-6 . . TGTGCCAGCAGCTTCGCAGGGGGGGAGGAGACCCAGTACTTC CASSFAGGEETQYF
TRBJ2-3 TRBV11-2 TRBD2 . TGTGCCAGCAGCTTACTCGCGGGGGGCCTCACAGATACGCAGTATTTT CASSLLAGGLTDTQYF
TRBJ2-3 TRBV27 . . TGTGCCAGCAGTTTAGACCAGGGCACAGATACGCAGTATTTT CASSLDQGTDTQYF
TRBJ2-3 TRBV6-6 . . TGTGCCAGCAGTTACCAAAGGGGGCAGTATTTT CASSYQRGQYF
TRBJ2-2 TRBV6-5 . . TGTGCCAGCAGAAGGGAGATAATAAACACCGGGGAGCTGTTTTTT CASRREIINTGELFF
TRBJ2-2 TRBV12-5 TRBD1 . TGTGCTAGTGGTTCCCTGGGACAGGGGAACACCGGGGAGCTGTTTTTT CASGSLGQGNTGELFF
TRBJ2-3 TRBV9 TRBD2 few TGTGCCAGCAGCGTAGCCGCGGGGGGGCCGACAGATACGCAGTATTTT CASSVAAGGPTDTQYF
TRBJ1-5 TRBV27 . many TGTGCCAGCAGTATATCCGGTCAGCCCCAGCATTTT CASSISGQPQHF
TRBJ2-1 TRBV24-1 . . TGTGCCACCAGTGAAGAAGGGGGGTTTCAAAATGAGCAGTTCTTC CATSEEGGFQNEQFF
TRBJ2-3 TRBV2 TRBD2 . TGTGCCAGCAGAGGCCTTAGCGGGGGGCCAGATACGCAGTATTTT CASRGLSGGPDTQYF
TRBJ1-4 TRBV10-3 TRBD1 . TGTGCCATCAGTGCAAAACAGGGGGGTAATGAAAAACTGTTTTTT CAISAKQGGNEKLFF
TRBJ1-1 TRBV9 . . TGTGCCAGCAGCGTAGCGGGGGGGAAAGCTTTCTTT CASSVAGGKAFF
TRBJ1-2 TRBV29-1 . few TGCAGCGGGATGACTAACTATGGCTACACCTTC CSGMTNYGYTF
TRBJ2-5 TRBV5-4 TRBD1 . TGTGCCAGCAGCCTGGGACAGGGGACGGGGGAGACCCAGTACTTC CASSLGQGTGETQYF
TRBJ1-2 TRBV14 . . TGTGCCAGCAGCCAAGATCGGTCCAGGGAGGTGATCGATGGCTACACCTTC CASSQDRSREVIDGYTF
TRBJ2-7 TRBV5-1 . . TGCGCCAGCAGCTTGTCGGACGTCCCCGGCGGAGGGCAGTACTTC CASSLSDVPGGGQYF
TRBJ2-3 TRBV5-1 . . TGCGCCAGCAGCCCCGGGACTTCGCTTAGCACAGATACGCAGTATTTT CASSPGTSLSTDTQYF
TRBJ2-3 TRBV7-3 . . TGTGCCAGCAGCTCCCCGGGCACAGATACGCAGTATTTT CASSSPGTDTQYF
TRBJ1-5 TRBV30 . . TGTGCCTGGAGTGTACTGAGGCCAAATCAGCCCCAGCATTTT CAWSVLRPNQPQHF
TRBJ1-1 TRBV18 . . TGTGCCAGCTCCGGTAGCGAGGCAGGGCGGACTGAAGCTTTCTTT CASSGSEAGRTEAFF
TRBJ1-6 TRBV14 . . TGTGCCAGCAGCTGGGGGGGGGCCAATTCACCCCTCCACTTT CASSWGGANSPLHF
TRBJ2-1 TRBV5-1 . . TGCGCCAGCAGCTTCGTGGGACCCGGGGATGAGCAGTTCTTC CASSFVGPGDEQFF
TRBJ2-7 TRBV30 . . TGTGCCTGGAGCGCTCCCGGGGGCGAGCAGTACTTC CAWSAPGGEQYF
TRBJ1-2 TRBV30 TRBD1 . TGTGCCTGGAGTCGGCCCGGACAGGGGCTAAATGGCTACACCTTC CAWSRPGQGLNGYTF
TRBJ1-1 TRBV7-9 . . TGTGCCAGCAGCTTATGGGGCGGCCCCTTGAACACTGAAGCTTTCTTT CASSLWGGPLNTEAFF
TRBJ2-5 TRBV28 . . TGTGCCAGCGCGAGGGGGAGGGAGACCCAGTACTTC CASARGRETQYF
TRBJ1-1 TRBV3-1/TRBV3-2 . once TGTGCCAGCAGCCAAGTCCTGAACACTGAAGCTTTCTTT CASSQVLNTEAFF
TRBJ2-1 TRBV6-5 TRBD2 . TGTGCCAGCAGTTACGGGCTAGCGGGGGCCAATGAGCAGTTCTTC CASSYGLAGANEQFF
TRBJ1-2 TRBV7-9 . . TGTGCCAGCAGCTTGGACGGACACTCTTATGGCTACACCTTC CASSLDGHSYGYTF
TRBJ1-1 TRBV6-5 . . TGTGCCAGCAGTTACGGAGTGGCAGAACAAAACACTGAAGCTTTCTTT CASSYGVAEQNTEAFF
TRBJ1-1 TRBV28 TRBD1 . TGTGCCAGCAGAGAGACAGGGCCCAACACTGAAGCTTTCTTT CASRETGPNTEAFF
TRBJ1-4 TRBV3-1/TRBV3-2 . . TGTGCCAGCAGCCAGACTGGAGGGCTAGAAAAACTGTTTTTT CASSQTGGLEKLFF
TRBJ2-7 TRBV7-9 . . TGTGCCAGCAGCTTAGTTCGGAGTGTGTTGAGGGATAACGAGCAGTACTTC CASSLVRSVLRDNEQYF
TRBJ1-4 TRBV6-4 TRBD1 . TGTGCCAGCAGTGACTCAGGCAGGGGGAACGAAAAACTGTTTTTT CASSDSGRGNEKLFF
TRBJ1-5 TRBV5-8 TRBD1 . TGTGCCAGCAGCCACGACAGGGGCAATCAGCCCCAGCATTTT CASSHDRGNQPQHF
TRBJ1-1 TRBV21-1 . . TGTGCCAGCAGCAACCAGGGCGGTTGCACTGAAGCTTTCTTT CASSNQGGCTEAFF
TRBJ1-1 TRBV24-1 . . TGTGCCACCAGTGCTCCGAGGGAGAACACTGAAGCTTTCTTT CATSAPRENTEAFF
TRBJ1-3 TRBV11-2 . . TGTGCCAGCAGCTTTCAACAGGGTTCTGGAAACACCATATATTTT CASSFQQGSGNTIYF
TRBJ1-1 TRBV11-2 . . TGTGCCAGCAGCCGGCCTCGGGATACTGAAGCTTTCTTT CASSRPRDTEAFF
TRBJ2-7 TRBV24-1 . . TGTGCCACCAGTGACCCGGGGGGCGCTTCCTACGAGCAGTACTTC CATSDPGGASYEQYF
TRBJ1-1 TRBV6-5 . . TGTGCCAGCAGCCTCAGGACAAGTCTCACTGAAGCTTTCTTT CASSLRTSLTEAFF
TRBJ1-6 TRBV3-1/TRBV3-2 . . TGTGCCAGCAGCCGTTTCGGGGGTTCACCCCTCCACTTT CASSRFGGSPLHF
TRBJ2-2 TRBV11-2 . . TGTGCCAGCAGCCCCTTGGGAGCGAACACCGGGGAGCTGTTTTTT CASSPLGANTGELFF
TRBJ1-1 TRBV5-1 . . TGCGCCAGCAGCCCCAGTGCTAAGGGGAACACTGAAGCTTTCTTT CASSPSAKGNTEAFF
TRBJ1-2 TRBV11-2 . . TGTGCCAGCAGCTTAGAGGCTGGGGGCTTCTATGGCTACACCTTC CASSLEAGGFYGYTF
TRBJ2-5 TRBV5-6 . . TGTGCCAGCAGCTTGGGACTGGAAGAGACCCAGTACTTC CASSLGLEETQYF
TRBJ1-2 TRBV2 . . TGTGCCAGCAGTTTGGACACCCCGGGTCTTCGTGGCTACACCTTC CASSLDTPGLRGYTF
TRBJ1-1 TRBV7-3 . . TGTGCCAGCAGCCCCCCCGACGGGCCCGCTTTCTTT CASSPPDGPAFF
TRBJ1-1 TRBV19 . . TGTGCCAGTAGTAGTAGCGGAACTGAAGCTTTCTTT CASSSSGTEAFF
TRBJ2-5 TRBV5-1 . . TGCGCCAGCAGCTTCGCACAGGTACAAGAGACCCAGTACTTC CASSFAQVQETQYF
TRBJ2-3 TRBV4-2 TRBD2 . TGTGCCAGCAGCCACACGGGTTCGGGGGGGCCGAACACAGATACGCAGTATTTT CASSHTGSGGPNTDTQYF
TRBJ2-5 TRBV11-2 TRBD2 . TGTGCCAGCAGCACGCCTAGCGGTGAAGAGACCCAGTACTTC CASSTPSGEETQYF
TRBJ2-1 TRBV5-6 TRBD1 few TGTGCCAGCAGCGGCGGACAGGCCTACAATGAGCAGTTCTTC CASSGGQAYNEQFF